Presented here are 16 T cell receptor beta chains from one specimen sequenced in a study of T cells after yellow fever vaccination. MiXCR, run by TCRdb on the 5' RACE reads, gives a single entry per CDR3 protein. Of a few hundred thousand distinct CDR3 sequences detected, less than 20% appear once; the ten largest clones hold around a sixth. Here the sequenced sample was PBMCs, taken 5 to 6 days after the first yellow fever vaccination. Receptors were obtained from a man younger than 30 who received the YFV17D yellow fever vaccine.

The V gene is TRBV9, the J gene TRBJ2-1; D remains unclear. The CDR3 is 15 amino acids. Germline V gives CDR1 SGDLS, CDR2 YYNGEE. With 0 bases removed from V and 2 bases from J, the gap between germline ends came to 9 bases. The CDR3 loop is CASSVGSGTYNEQFF. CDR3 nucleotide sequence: TGTGCCAGCAGCGTAGGCTCAGGAACCTACAATGAGCAGTTCTTC.

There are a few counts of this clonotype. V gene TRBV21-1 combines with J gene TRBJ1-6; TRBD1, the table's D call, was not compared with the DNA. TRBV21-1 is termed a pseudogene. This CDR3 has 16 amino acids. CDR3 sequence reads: CASSVRDRDTEAPLHF. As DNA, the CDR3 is TGTGCCAGCAGCGTCCGGGACAGGGACACCGAAGCACCCCTCCACTTT.

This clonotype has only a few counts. The CDR3 loop is CSAREAQQETQYF. In DNA form, the CDR3 reads TGCAGTGCTAGAGAAGCCCAGCAAGAGACCCAGTACTTC. This chain links TRBV20-1 with TRBJ2-5; no reliable D call. The CDR3 totals 13 residues. Trimming shortened V by 0 bases and J by 2 bases, and 7 bases separated the two germline ends. Germline-derived CDR1 and CDR2 are DFQATT and SNEGSKA (reference sequence).

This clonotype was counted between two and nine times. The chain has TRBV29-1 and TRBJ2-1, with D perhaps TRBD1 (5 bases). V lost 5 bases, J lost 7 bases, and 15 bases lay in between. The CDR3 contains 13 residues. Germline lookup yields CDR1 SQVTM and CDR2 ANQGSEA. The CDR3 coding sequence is TGCAGCGTTATCCCCCGACAGACGAATGAGCAGTTCTTC. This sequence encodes CSVIPRQTNEQFF.

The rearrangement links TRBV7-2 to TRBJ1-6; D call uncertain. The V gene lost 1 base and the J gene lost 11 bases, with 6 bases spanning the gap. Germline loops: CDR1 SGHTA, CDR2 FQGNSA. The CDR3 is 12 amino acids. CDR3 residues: CASSLVSAPLHF. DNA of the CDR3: TGTGCCAGCAGCTTAGTCAGCGCACCCCTCCACTTT.

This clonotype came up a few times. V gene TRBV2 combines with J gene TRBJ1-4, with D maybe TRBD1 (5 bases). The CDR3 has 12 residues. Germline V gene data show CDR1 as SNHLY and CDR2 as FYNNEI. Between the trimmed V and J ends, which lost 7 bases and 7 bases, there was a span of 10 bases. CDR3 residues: CASKQESEKLFF. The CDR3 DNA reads TGTGCCAGCAAACAGGAATCTGAAAAACTGTTTTTT.

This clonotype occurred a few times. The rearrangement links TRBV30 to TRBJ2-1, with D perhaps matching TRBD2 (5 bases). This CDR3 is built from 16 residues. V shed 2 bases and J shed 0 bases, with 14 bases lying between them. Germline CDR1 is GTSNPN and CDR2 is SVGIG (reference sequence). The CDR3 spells CAWSSFRGSSYNEQFF. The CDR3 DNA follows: TGTGCCTGGAGTTCGTTTCGTGGGAGCTCCTACAATGAGCAGTTCTTC.

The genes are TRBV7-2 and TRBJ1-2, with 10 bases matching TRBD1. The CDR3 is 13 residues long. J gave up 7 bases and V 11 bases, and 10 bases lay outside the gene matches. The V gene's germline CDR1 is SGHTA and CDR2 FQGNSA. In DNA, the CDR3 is TGTGCCCGAGAAACCGGGACAGGGGCTGGCTACACCTTC. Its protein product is CARETGTGAGYTF.

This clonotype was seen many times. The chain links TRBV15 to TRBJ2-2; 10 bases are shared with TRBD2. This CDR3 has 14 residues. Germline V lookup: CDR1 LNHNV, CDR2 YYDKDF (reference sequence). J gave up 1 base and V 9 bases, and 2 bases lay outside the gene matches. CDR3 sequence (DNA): TGTGCCACAAGACTAGCGGGGAACACCGGGGAGCTGTTTTTT. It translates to CATRLAGNTGELFF.

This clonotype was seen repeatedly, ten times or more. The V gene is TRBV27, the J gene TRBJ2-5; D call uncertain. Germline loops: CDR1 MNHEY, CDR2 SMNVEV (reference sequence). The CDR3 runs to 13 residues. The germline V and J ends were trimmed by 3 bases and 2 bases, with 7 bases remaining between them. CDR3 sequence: CASSFQMQETQYF. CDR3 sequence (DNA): TGTGCCAGCAGTTTTCAGATGCAAGAGACCCAGTACTTC.

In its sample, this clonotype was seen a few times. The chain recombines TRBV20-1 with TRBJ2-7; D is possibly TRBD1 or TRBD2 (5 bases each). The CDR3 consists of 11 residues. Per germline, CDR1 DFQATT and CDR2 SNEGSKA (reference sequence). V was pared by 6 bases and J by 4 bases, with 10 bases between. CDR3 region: CSAWDGYEQYF. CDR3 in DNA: TGCAGTGCATGGGACGGATACGAGCAGTACTTC.

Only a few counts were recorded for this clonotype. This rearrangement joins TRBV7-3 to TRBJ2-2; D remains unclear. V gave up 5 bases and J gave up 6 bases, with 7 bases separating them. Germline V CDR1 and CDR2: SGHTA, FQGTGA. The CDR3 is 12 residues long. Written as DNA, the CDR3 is TGTGCCAGCAGCCCGATAGCCGGGGAGCTGTTTTTT. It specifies CASSPIAGELFF.

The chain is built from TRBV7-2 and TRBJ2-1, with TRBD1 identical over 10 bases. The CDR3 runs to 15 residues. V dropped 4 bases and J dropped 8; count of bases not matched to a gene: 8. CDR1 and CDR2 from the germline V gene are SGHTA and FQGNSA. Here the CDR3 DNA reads TGTGCCAGCAGCTCCCGGACAGGGGGGATCGATGAGCAGTTCTTC. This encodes CASSSRTGGIDEQFF.

The CDR3 coding sequence is TGTGCCAGCAGTTACGCTAGCGGGGGGTCCGTTGAGCAGTTCTTC. This translates into CASSYASGGSVEQFF. The chain carries TRBV12-3 or TRBV12-4 and TRBJ2-1, with 11 bases that match TRBD2. J gave up 9 bases and V 4 bases, and 8 bases lay outside the gene matches. CDR3 length: 15 residues.

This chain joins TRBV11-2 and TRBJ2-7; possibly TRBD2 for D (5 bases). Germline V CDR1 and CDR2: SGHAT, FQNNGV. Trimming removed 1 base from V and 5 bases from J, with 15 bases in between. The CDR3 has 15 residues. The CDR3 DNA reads TGTGCCAGCAGCTTAGGAGTCAGTGGCGGGCACGAGCAGTACTTC. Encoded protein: CASSLGVSGGHEQYF.

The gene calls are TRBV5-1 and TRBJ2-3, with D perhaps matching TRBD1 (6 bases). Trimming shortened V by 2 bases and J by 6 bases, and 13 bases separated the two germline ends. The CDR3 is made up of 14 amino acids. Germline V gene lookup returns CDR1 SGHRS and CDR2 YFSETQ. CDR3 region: CASSFQGIGDTQYF. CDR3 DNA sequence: TGCGCCAGCAGCTTTCAGGGGATCGGGGATACGCAGTATTTT. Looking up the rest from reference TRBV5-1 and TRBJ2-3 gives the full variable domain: KAGVTQTPRYLIKTRGQQVTLSCSPISGHRSVSWYQQTPGQGLQFLFEYFSETQRNKGNFPGRFSGRQFSNSRSEMNVSTLELGDSALYLCASSFQGIGDTQYFGPGTRLTVL.